This entry describes one T cell receptor (beta chain). These data come from a study of cytomegalovirus exposure and HLA in healthy donors. The primer mix had 60 Vbeta and 13 Jbeta primers. The assay was immunoSEQ multiplex PCR, and TCRdb's table has in-frame clones only and misses some. The sample carries 150,000 or so clones, 80% recorded once. The CDR3 extends over 12 amino acids. V was pared by 5 bases and J by 0 bases, with 4 bases between. Germline V gene data show CDR1 as SGHVS and CDR2 as FQNEAQ. The chain employs TRBV7-8 and TRBJ2-5; D unresolved. The sequence derives from a man aged 50 or older in good health and CMV-seronegative. Material for sequencing was PBMCs. In nucleotides, the CDR3 is TGTGCCAGCAGCCCCTACCAAGAGACCCAGTACTTC. This translates into CASSPYQETQYF.